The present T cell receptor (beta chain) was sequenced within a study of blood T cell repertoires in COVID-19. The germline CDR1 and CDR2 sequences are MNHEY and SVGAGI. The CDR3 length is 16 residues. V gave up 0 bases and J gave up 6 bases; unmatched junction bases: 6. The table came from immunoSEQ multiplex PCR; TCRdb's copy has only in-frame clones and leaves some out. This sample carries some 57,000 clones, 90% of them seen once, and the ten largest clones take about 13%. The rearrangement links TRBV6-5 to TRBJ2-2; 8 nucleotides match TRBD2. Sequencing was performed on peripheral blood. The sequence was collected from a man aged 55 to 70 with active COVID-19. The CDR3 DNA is TGTGCCAGCAGTTACTCGGGCGGACTAGCCGCCGGGGAGCTGTTTTTT. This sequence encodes CASSYSGGLAAGELFF.